What follows describes a single T cell receptor beta chain. It has no known antigen specificity. No per-base quality is available; no much larger clone lies one base away. These data come from a study of memory CD4+ T cells and cytomegalovirus serostatus (dated by TCRdb to between 2017 and 2020). Context from the whole study: The cohort included 35 or so healthy adults from Belgium, of whom 9 were CMV seropositive and 24 were CMV seronegative. To replicate a published TCR-based CMV serostatus classifier, the researchers sequenced the CD4+ memory TCRbeta repertoires of a Belgian cohort whose cytomegalovirus serostatus was known. Study-wide conclusions, independent of this receptor: Of 164 previously reported CMV-associated TCRbeta sequences, 67 appeared in the CD4+ memory repertoires, each in one to five individuals. Only CD4+CD45RO+ memory cells were sequenced, unlike the original study, which covered naive and memory CD4+ and CD8+ populations. For predicting CMV serostatus, the median bootstrapped AUC was roughly 0.95 using the original framework and less than 0.93 using a US-trained random forest. The original-framework classifier achieved a median bootstrapped AUC of approximately 0.96 with a 95% CI of 0.76-1.00 on the Belgian cohort. The results were interpreted as suggesting that the CMV-associated TCR signature is mostly present in the CD4+ memory repertoire.

Genomic DNA was extracted from sorted cells with the Quick-DNA Microprep Kit. Amplification of TCRbeta DNA was done with the immunoSEQ hsTCRbeta kit, following the protocol from the manufacturer. TCRbeta libraries were sequenced on an Illumina MiSeq instrument. From the authors' description of their analysis: Removing out-of-frame sequences left about 2,300,000 distinct TCRbeta sequences, an average of around 67,000 per individual. Each individual was scored by the count of 164 previously reported CMV-associated TCRbeta sequences and the total productive distinct TCRbeta count. A beta-binomial model was reimplemented in Python, and random forests from scikit-learn, run with default parameters, were trained on data from the US cohort. Classifier performance on the Belgian cohort was reported as the median AUC with percentile confidence intervals calculated over 10,000 bootstrap iterations. Sourced from immuneACCESS, this table was stored by TCRdb with only in-frame sequences that have V and J called. A share of the clones is absent; for the studies checked, an unresolved V gene accounts for under half, and the remainder has no known explanation. That table furnishes V, J and clone size, whereas the DNA furnished D and trimming. The sample table contains about 31,000 clones; only one count was recorded for approximately 76% of them. The ten biggest clones cover 0.6% to 0.7% of the sample.

Single viable CD3+CD4+CD8-CD45RO+ cells were sorted as memory CD4+ T cells on a FACSAria II. To determine CMV serostatus, a Roche Elecsys assay was used that detects serum IgG against CMV pp150, pp28, p38 and p52. Following thawing, total CD4+ T cells were enriched through positive selection using CD4 magnetic microbeads. The samples came from a different study that was designed specifically to examine the CD4+ T cell memory repertoire. Peripheral blood mononuclear cells were isolated and cryopreserved according to standard operating procedures, and serum was stored at -80 degrees C. The staining used CD3-PerCP (BW264/56), CD4-APC (RPA-T4), CD45RO-PE (UCHT1) and CD8-Pacific Orange (3B5) antibodies, and Sytox blue was used to exclude non-viable cells. V is trimmed back by 6 bases and J by 6 bases, and the junction contains 12 bases that no gene match accounts for. From the cysteine through the phenylalanine, the CDR3 covers 15 amino acids. The DNA shown is the 45-base CDR3, in frame from base 1. The CDR1 and CDR2 encoded by the germline V gene are MNHEY and SVGAGI.

The sequence was obtained from an adult in good health and CMV-seronegative. Some clones in this sample may be carry-over from other donors' samples. The sequence is built from TRBV6-5 and TRBJ1-1; TRBD1 agrees with 8 junctional bases. Material: memory CD4+ T cells from blood. The nucleotide sequence reads as follows: TGTGCCAGCAGGTCACCTCAGGGGGCTAGGGCTGAAGCTTTCTTT. Translated, it gives CASRSPQGARAEAFF.